The rows below give T cell receptor beta chains drawn from one sample of a study of blood T cell repertoires in COVID-19. Repertoires were generated with immunoSEQ multiplex PCR, while TCRdb's copy carries only in-frame clones and drops some. The table includes more than 250,000 clones, roughly 90% detected once. Source material: peripheral blood. Every receptor here comes from a man younger than 35 who had recovered from COVID-19. Both conserved end residues are part of each CDR3. A D gene is named only where the DNA matches it firmly. Clone size appears in some rows only: once, few, many, or a class for an expanded clone.

j_gene | v_gene | abundance | d_gene | CDR3aa | CDR3nt
TRBJ2-2 | TRBV2 | few | NA | CASHSIPGELFF | TGTGCCAGCCACAGCATTCCCGGGGAGCTGTTTTTT
TRBJ1-1 | TRBV30 | NA | NA | CAWRQAGASTEAFF | TGTGCCTGGAGACAGGCTGGCGCGAGCACTGAAGCTTTCTTT
TRBJ2-7 | TRBV5-1 | few | NA | CASSSKTGPYEQYF | TGCGCCAGCAGCTCAAAAACAGGACCCTACGAGCAGTACTTC
TRBJ2-5 | TRBV9 | NA | TRBD2 | CASSVRAGGLETQYF | TGTGCCAGCAGCGTACGAGCGGGGGGGCTGGAGACCCAGTACTTC
TRBJ1-2 | TRBV12-3/TRBV12-4 | NA | NA | CASSLGPRGYTF | TGTGCCAGCAGTTTGGGCCCTCGTGGCTACACCTTC
TRBJ1-1 | TRBV27 | NA | NA | CASSSVPNTEAFF | TGTGCCAGCAGTTCAGTCCCGAACACTGAAGCTTTCTTT
TRBJ1-2 | TRBV9 | NA | NA | CASSVPPGDGYTF | TGTGCCAGCAGCGTACCACCCGGGGATGGCTACACCTTC
TRBJ2-7 | TRBV6-6 | NA | TRBD2 | CASSPRTSGGFSYEQYF | TGTGCCAGCAGTCCTCGGACTAGCGGGGGGTTTTCCTACGAGCAGTACTTC
TRBJ1-1 | TRBV18 | NA | NA | CASSRNLEGTEAFF | TGTGCCAGCTCAAGGAACCTCGAGGGAACTGAAGCTTTCTTT
TRBJ1-3 | TRBV9 | NA | NA | CASSAEGVPSSGNTIYF | TGTGCCAGCAGCGCAGAGGGGGTTCCGAGCTCTGGAAACACCATATATTTT
TRBJ2-1 | TRBV7-2 | NA | TRBD2 | CASSLRLAGGGGEQFF | TGTGCCAGCAGCTTAAGGCTAGCGGGAGGAGGGGGTGAGCAGTTCTTC
TRBJ2-7 | TRBV18 | NA | TRBD1 | CASSPGDRLREQYF | TGTGCCAGCTCACCGGGGGACAGGTTGCGAGAGCAGTACTTC
TRBJ1-2 | TRBV9 | NA | TRBD1 | CASSGGTGGYYGYTF | TGTGCCAGCAGCGGGGGGACAGGGGGCTACTATGGCTACACCTTC
TRBJ2-1 | TRBV10-3 | NA | TRBD2 | CAIGQTSGGPGDRNEQFF | TGTGCCATCGGACAGACTAGCGGGGGCCCCGGGGACCGAAATGAGCAGTTCTTC
TRBJ2-1 | TRBV27 | NA | TRBD1 | CASSPTPGQYNEQFF | TGTGCCAGCAGCCCTACCCCGGGACAGTACAATGAGCAGTTCTTC
TRBJ2-4 | TRBV7-7 | NA | TRBD2 | CASSFISGAGSIQYF | TGTGCTAGCAGCTTCATTAGCGGGGCCGGGAGCATTCAGTACTTC
TRBJ1-6 | TRBV6-1 | NA | TRBD1 | CASSEGTGGNSPLHF | TGTGCCAGCAGTGAAGGAACAGGGGGAAATTCACCCCTCCACTTT
TRBJ2-2 | TRBV5-1 | NA | TRBD2 | CASSLDPSGRYTGELFF | TGCGCCAGCAGCTTGGACCCTAGCGGGAGGTACACCGGGGAGCTGTTTTTT
TRBJ1-2 | TRBV7-9 | NA | NA | CASSLRPSLNYGYTF | TGTGCCAGCAGCCTACGACCTAGCCTTAACTATGGCTACACCTTC
TRBJ2-2 | TRBV9 | NA | TRBD2 | CASSPRTSGRADGELFF | TGTGCCAGCAGCCCCCGGACTAGCGGGAGGGCGGACGGGGAGCTGTTTTTT
TRBJ2-1 | TRBV2 | NA | NA | CASRLTGMSSYNEQFF | TGTGCCAGCAGGTTAACAGGGATGAGCTCCTACAATGAGCAGTTCTTC
TRBJ2-3 | TRBV5-8 | NA | TRBD2 | CASSDPSGTSTDTQYF | TGTGCCAGCAGCGATCCTAGCGGAACTAGCACAGATACGCAGTATTTT
TRBJ2-1 | TRBV29-1 | once | NA | CSVLAAQGYNEQFF | TGCAGCGTTCTCGCCGCACAGGGCTACAATGAGCAGTTCTTC
TRBJ1-6 | TRBV18 | few | NA | CASSPQGFNNSPLHF | TGTGCCAGCTCACCACAGGGGTTTAATAATTCACCCCTCCACTTT
TRBJ2-7 | TRBV5-4 | few | NA | CASSFSDTSYEQYF | TGTGCCAGCAGCTTCTCCGACACCTCCTACGAGCAGTACTTC
TRBJ1-2 | TRBV27 | NA | NA | CASSPDSHTSPYGYTF | TGTGCCAGCAGCCCGGACAGCCATACAAGTCCCTATGGCTACACCTTC
TRBJ1-6 | TRBV10-1 | NA | NA | CASSESTGLWGLGNSPLHF | TGCGCCAGCAGTGAGTCGACAGGTCTTTGGGGCTTGGGAAATTCACCCCTCCACTTT
TRBJ2-7 | TRBV7-9 | few | NA | CASSLDYHEQYF | TGTGCCAGCAGCCTCGACTACCACGAGCAGTACTTC
TRBJ1-6 | TRBV10-2 | NA | NA | CASSDNTGKDSPLHF | TGCGCCAGCAGTGACAACACAGGGAAGGATTCACCCCTCCACTTT
TRBJ2-7 | TRBV5-1 | NA | TRBD1 | CASSPTGQPTSYEQYF | TGCGCCAGCAGCCCAACGGGACAGCCGACCTCCTACGAGCAGTACTTC
TRBJ2-3 | TRBV5-1 | NA | TRBD1 | CASSPRGLTDTQYF | TGCGCCAGCAGCCCCAGGGGGCTAACAGATACGCAGTATTTT
TRBJ2-7 | TRBV3-1/TRBV3-2 | NA | NA | CASSQDLQGYSYEQYF | TGTGCCAGCAGCCAAGATTTGCAGGGGTACTCCTACGAGCAGTACTTC
TRBJ1-6 | TRBV5-1 | NA | NA | CASSQVEGVVSPLHF | TGCGCCAGCAGCCAAGTGGAGGGTGTAGTATCACCCCTCCACTTT
TRBJ2-7 | TRBV27 | NA | TRBD1 | CASSLDRGMNEQYF | TGTGCCAGCAGTTTAGACAGGGGCATGAACGAGCAGTACTTC
TRBJ2-1 | TRBV9 | NA | TRBD2 | CASSVGSTSGHNEQFF | TGTGCCAGCAGCGTAGGTTCAACTAGCGGCCACAATGAGCAGTTCTTC
TRBJ2-2 | TRBV7-7 | NA | TRBD2 | CASSTSGGAPGELFF | TGTGCTAGCAGCACGAGCGGGGGGGCCCCCGGGGAGCTGTTTTTT
TRBJ1-5 | TRBV19 | NA | TRBD1 | CASSNGQGGIGNQPQHF | TGTGCCAGTAGTAATGGACAGGGTGGAATAGGCAATCAGCCCCAGCATTTT
TRBJ1-3 | TRBV5-8 | NA | TRBD1 | CASSPDRNGNTIYF | TGTGCCAGCAGCCCGGACAGGAATGGAAACACCATATATTTT
TRBJ2-6 | TRBV3-1/TRBV3-2 | NA | NA | CASSQAEGLETGANVLTF | TGTGCCAGCAGCCAAGCGGAGGGGCTAGAAACTGGGGCCAACGTCCTGACTTTC
TRBJ1-4 | TRBV10-2 | NA | TRBD1 | CAAAGTDNEKLFF | TGCGCCGCGGCGGGGACAGATAATGAAAAACTGTTTTTT
TRBJ2-7 | TRBV28 | NA | TRBD2 | CASSLWGTSGSYEQYF | TGTGCCAGCAGTTTATGGGGGACTAGCGGGTCCTACGAGCAGTACTTC
TRBJ1-5 | TRBV2 | NA | TRBD1 | CASSHTSGDRRNQPQHF | TGTGCCAGCAGTCACACTTCAGGGGACAGGAGGAATCAGCCCCAGCATTTT
TRBJ2-2 | TRBV7-8 | NA | NA | CASSLVPGDAGELFF | TGTGCCAGCAGCTTAGTTCCAGGGGACGCCGGGGAGCTGTTTTTT
TRBJ1-2 | TRBV5-5 | NA | TRBD1 | CASSWGQGSNYGYTF | TGTGCCAGCAGCTGGGGACAGGGTTCTAACTATGGCTACACCTTC
TRBJ2-3 | TRBV9 | NA | NA | CASSVTGDTQYF | TGTGCCAGCAGCGTGACTGGAGATACGCAGTATTTT
TRBJ2-1 | TRBV15 | NA | TRBD2 | CATSSQGTSLYNEQFF | TGTGCCACCAGCAGTCAGGGGACTAGCCTCTACAATGAGCAGTTCTTC
TRBJ2-7 | TRBV6-2/TRBV6-3 | NA | NA | CASSQGRGSYEQYF | TGTGCCAGCAGCCAAGGACGGGGATCCTACGAGCAGTACTTC
TRBJ2-7 | TRBV10-3 | NA | TRBD2 | CAISSPGTSSYEQYF | TGTGCCATCAGTTCTCCCGGGACTAGTTCCTACGAGCAGTACTTC
TRBJ2-5 | TRBV6-5 | NA | NA | CASSKQGRRETQYF | TGTGCCAGCAGTAAACAGGGTAGAAGGGAGACCCAGTACTTC
TRBJ2-3 | TRBV29-1 | NA | NA | CSVDRGSTDTQYF | TGCAGCGTTGACAGGGGCAGCACAGATACGCAGTATTTT
TRBJ1-6 | TRBV5-1 | NA | TRBD1 | CASSSGTGDNSPLHF | TGCGCCAGCAGCTCCGGGACAGGGGATAATTCACCCCTCCACTTT
TRBJ2-2 | TRBV27 | NA | NA | CASSLSDRITGELFF | TGTGCCAGCAGTTTATCCGACAGGATCACCGGGGAGCTGTTTTTT
TRBJ2-7 | TRBV11-2 | NA | TRBD2 | CASSQQGLAGGYEQYF | TGTGCCAGCAGCCAACAGGGACTAGCGGGGGGTTACGAGCAGTACTTC